This entry concerns a single T cell receptor beta chain. Its antigen is as yet unknown. CD8 cells regarded as naive lacked CD45RO, were positively chosen for CCR7, and omitted terminally differentiated effector memory CD45RA+ cells. The donor population consisted of healthy HIV-negative adults with no recent acute infections or vaccinations. The CDR3 is 16 amino acids. V was pared by 2 bases and J by 8 bases, with 19 bases between. Germline V gives CDR1 ENHRY, CDR2 SYGVKD. The data derive from a study of shared clonotypes between healthy human individuals. Overall study results and limits: When compared with the clonotypes that were shared by all four sorted-subset donors, the non-shared clonotypes turned out to have lower generation probabilities. Estimated richness values were generally larger in naive subsets than in memory subsets.

It was across several immunoSEQ plates that each subset's genomic DNA was evenly split. Profiling relied on immunoSEQ multiplex PCR, and the TCRdb table lists in-frame clones only, not all of them. The sample lists 1.5 million to 2.5 million clones; over 85% were seen once. The sequenced material came from naive CD8+ T cells sorted from blood. The TCR comes from a man aged 18 to 29 in good health. The chain combines TRBV10-3 with TRBJ2-1, with D uncertain. The CDR3 sequence is CAISEVPVDLRDEQFF. As DNA, the CDR3 is TGTGCCATCAGTGAGGTTCCGGTTGACCTTCGCGATGAGCAGTTCTTC.